The 25 T cell receptor beta chains presented below share a single source sample, sequenced in a study of OX40 agonist ivuxolimab in advanced cancers. The data were produced by immunoSEQ multiplex PCR, yet TCRdb's version contains in-frame clones alone and is incomplete. The sample carries approximately 40,000 clones, 75% to 90% recorded once. Specimen: CD4+ or CD8+ T cells sorted from blood, collected in a trial of the OX40 agonist ivuxolimab. These receptors came from an adult with an advanced solid tumor such as melanoma, head and neck, liver or kidney cancer.

This clone was recorded only once. The genes are TRBV2 and TRBJ1-4, with D maybe TRBD1 (5 bases). This CDR3 has 12 residues. V was clipped by 8 bases and J by 7 bases, with 11 bases between them. In germline, CDR1 is SNHLY, CDR2 FYNNEI. The CDR3 nucleotides are TGTGCCAGCTCGGGGGGGGTTGAAAAACTGTTTTTT. This encodes CASSGGVEKLFF. Using reference TRBV2 and TRBJ1-4 for the parts outside the CDR3, the full variable domain is EPEVTQTPSHQVTQMGQEVILRCVPISNHLYFYWYRQILGQKVEFLVSFYNNEISEKSEIFDDQFSVERPDGSNFTLKIRSTKLEDSAMYFCASSGGVEKLFFGSGTQLSVL.

V gene TRBV27 combines with J gene TRBJ2-3, with D perhaps matching TRBD2 (5 bases). Germline loops: CDR1 MNHEY, CDR2 SMNVEV (reference sequence). The V end lost 6 bases, the J end lost 5 bases, and 18 bases lay between the germline ends. This CDR3 region has 15 residues. Here the CDR3 DNA reads TGTGCCAGCAGAACGAACCAGCGGTTCAAAGATACGCAGTATTTT. This translates into CASRTNQRFKDTQYF.

CDR3 nucleotides: TGTGCCAGCAGCTTAGCGGGGGGCCGTGGCTACACCTTC. It specifies CASSLAGGRGYTF. This sequence joins TRBV7-9 and TRBJ1-2; D possibly corresponds to TRBD1 (6 bases). The CDR3 runs 13 residues. Germline V gene lookup returns CDR1 SEHNR and CDR2 FQNEAQ (reference sequence). V was cut by 0 bases and J by 7 bases, with 9 bases left in between. Combining the CDR3 with reference TRBV7-9 and TRBJ1-2 gives the whole variable domain DTGVSQNPRHKITKRGQNVTFRCDPISEHNRLYWYRQTLGQGPEFLTYFQNEAQLEKSRLLSDRFSAERPKGSFSTLEIQRTEQGDSAMYLCASSLAGGRGYTFGSGTRLTVV.

This clone came up once. DNA of the CDR3: TGTGCCAGCAGCTTTGCAGGGCGGGGAGGCACTGAAGCTTTCTTT. It codes for CASSFAGRGGTEAFF. The chain couples TRBV7-9 to TRBJ1-1, with a possible D match to TRBD1 (5 bases). V lost 3 bases and J 4 bases, leaving 15 bases between the germline ends. The V gene's germline CDR1 is SEHNR and CDR2 FQNEAQ (reference sequence). This CDR3 comprises 15 residues. The whole variable domain, filled in from reference TRBV7-9 and TRBJ1-1, reads DTGVSQNPRHKITKRGQNVTFRCDPISEHNRLYWYRQTLGQGPEFLTYFQNEAQLEKSRLLSDRFSAERPKGSFSTLEIQRTEQGDSAMYLCASSFAGRGGTEAFFGQGTRLTVV.

In this sample, this clone turned up once. The chain joins TRBV2 to TRBJ1-1, with TRBD1 matching over 9 bases. CDR1 is SNHLY, CDR2 FYNNEI, per germline. The CDR3 consists of 16 residues. The V gene end was trimmed by 7 bases and the J gene end by 1 base; junction bases not matched to a gene: 10. The CDR3: CASISQTGQGNTEAFF. CDR3 nucleotides: TGTGCCAGCATATCTCAAACGGGACAGGGGAACACTGAAGCTTTCTTT.

The rearrangement joins TRBV5-4 to TRBJ2-3; D unclear. Looked up from germline, CDR1 is SGHNT and CDR2 is YYREEE (reference sequence). The germline V and J ends were trimmed by 0 bases and 2 bases, with 7 bases remaining between them. CDR3 length: 14 residues. The DNA of the CDR3 is TGTGCCAGCAGCTTGGAAGGGCCCACAGATACGCAGTATTTT. Translating gives CASSLEGPTDTQYF.

The chain couples TRBV6-6 to TRBJ2-7; D is uncertain. The CDR3 length is 12 residues. The V and J ends lost 10 bases and 2 bases respectively, with 12 bases between them. CDR1 is MNHNY and CDR2 is SVGAGI in the germline V gene (reference sequence). CDR3 protein: CATADSAYEQYF. The CDR3 region has the DNA TGTGCCACAGCCGATAGTGCCTACGAGCAGTACTTC.

V and J are TRBV28 and TRBJ2-3; no clear D gene. Germline CDR1 MDHEN, CDR2 SYDVKM. The V and J ends lost 6 bases and 0 bases respectively, with 13 bases between them. The CDR3 extends over 15 amino acids. The chain's CDR3 is CASSPHRSSTDTQYF. The CDR3 nucleotides are TGTGCCAGCAGCCCGCACCGCTCTAGCACAGATACGCAGTATTTT.

V is TRBV4-3 and J is TRBJ2-5, with 9 nucleotides matching TRBD1. This CDR3 contains 15 residues. CDR1 is LGHNA and CDR2 is YSLEER in the germline V gene. J was trimmed by 4 bases and V by 3 bases; bases with no gene match: 6. The CDR3 is CASSQSGQGLETQYF. DNA for the CDR3: TGCGCCAGCAGCCAGTCGGGACAGGGCTTAGAGACCCAGTACTTC.

V gene TRBV9 combines with J gene TRBJ2-2; D is perhaps TRBD1 (5 bases). The CDR3 length is 15 residues. CDR1 is SGDLS, CDR2 YYNGEE, per germline. Trimming shortened V by 1 base and J by 3 bases, and 10 bases separated the two germline ends. The CDR3 DNA reads as TGTGCCAGCAGCGTATTCCCAGGGTACACCGGGGAGCTGTTTTTT. It encodes CASSVFPGYTGELFF.

The sample holds one count of this clone. J is TRBJ1-1 and V is TRBV11-3; possibly TRBD1 for D (5 bases). The V end lost 5 bases, the J end lost 4 bases, and 14 bases lay between the germline ends. This CDR3 contains 14 residues. In germline, CDR1 is SGHNT, CDR2 YENEEA. The CDR3 sequence is CASSPGGGSTEAFF. The CDR3 DNA reads TGTGCCAGCAGCCCGGGGGGAGGGAGCACTGAAGCTTTCTTT.

The chain has TRBV9 and TRBJ2-3, with 8 bases identical to TRBD2. V shed 0 bases, J shed 1 base, and the junction held 4 bases outside the gene matches. Looked up from germline, CDR1 is SGDLS and CDR2 is YYNGEE. The CDR3 runs to 16 residues. CDR3 sequence reads: CASSVAGGRGTDTQYF. In DNA form, the CDR3 reads TGTGCCAGCAGCGTAGCGGGAGGGAGGGGCACAGATACGCAGTATTTT.

J is TRBJ2-7 and V is TRBV7-2, with 9 positions matching TRBD1. J gave up 6 bases and V 4 bases, and 7 bases lay outside the gene matches. Germline CDR1 and CDR2: SGHTA and FQGNSA. The CDR3 has 14 amino acids. The CDR3 DNA reads as TGTGCCAGCAGCTACAGGGGACAGGGATTCGAGCAGTACTTC. It yields the protein CASSYRGQGFEQYF.

The chain joins TRBV5-1 to TRBJ2-3, with 7 bases that match TRBD1. The length of the CDR3 is 15 residues. Germline assignment: CDR1 SGHRS and CDR2 YFSETQ. The ends lost 5 bases at V and 0 bases at J; junction bases unmatched: 6. CDR3 bases: TGCGCCAGCAGACGGGACAGCCCTAGCACAGATACGCAGTATTTT. Its translation is CASRRDSPSTDTQYF.

The chain couples TRBV19 to TRBJ1-5, with 7 bases identical to TRBD1. Germline CDR1 and CDR2: LNHDA and SQIVND (reference sequence). This CDR3 region has 15 residues. V dropped 7 bases and J dropped 0; count of bases not matched to a gene: 6. The CDR3 coding sequence is TGTGCCAGTATTGAGGGGGCGTTTAGCAATCAGCCCCAGCATTTT. Translated: CASIEGAFSNQPQHF.

The J gene is TRBJ2-5, the V gene TRBV19; 9 bases agree with TRBD2. Losses at the gene ends were 3 bases for V and 5 bases for J; bases not matched to a gene: 4. In germline, CDR1 is LNHDA, CDR2 SQIVND (reference sequence). CDR3 length: 14 amino acids. CDR3 in amino acids: CASSIFAGGETQYF. The CDR3 nucleotides read TGTGCCAGTAGTATTTTCGCGGGGGGGGAGACCCAGTACTTC.

This clone was counted a few times. The chain recombines TRBV19 with TRBJ1-5, with unresolved D. V lost 6 bases, J lost 10 bases, and 16 bases lay in between. CDR3 length: 13 residues. Germline CDR1 LNHDA, CDR2 SQIVND (reference sequence). CDR3 nucleotides: TGTGCCAGTAGCCGGGGTCCTTCCCGACCCCAGCATTTT. This encodes CASSRGPSRPQHF.

This chain connects TRBV11-1 to TRBJ2-5; D might be TRBD2 (6 bases). Between the trimmed V and J ends, which lost 5 bases and 2 bases, there was a span of 12 bases. From germline, CDR1 is SGHAT and CDR2 FQDESV (reference sequence). The CDR3 loop spans 14 amino acids. CDR3 in DNA: TGTGCCAGCAGCAGGGACGGGGGACAAGAGACCCAGTACTTC. Protein product: CASSRDGGQETQYF.

The chain uses TRBV30 and TRBJ1-1; D is unresolved. In germline, CDR1 is GTSNPN, CDR2 SVGIG (reference sequence). Trimming stripped 3 bases from V and 8 bases from J, with 16 bases between. This CDR3 has 13 amino acids. Here the CDR3 reads CAWSLSLNREAFF. DNA for the CDR3: TGTGCCTGGAGCCTGTCCCTGAATCGGGAAGCTTTCTTT.

V usage is TRBV7-6 and J usage is TRBJ1-5, with a possible D match to TRBD1 (6 bases). Germline assignment: CDR1 SGHVS and CDR2 FNYEAQ. V lost 1 base and J lost 4, with 11 bases in between. This CDR3 spans 15 amino acids. The CDR3 bases are TGTGCCAGCAGCTTAGTAGGGGGTGCTAATCAGCCCCAGCATTTT. Amino acid sequence: CASSLVGGANQPQHF.

This sequence joins TRBV9 and TRBJ1-1, with D unclear. This CDR3 spans 13 amino acids. V lost 3 bases and J lost 3, with 9 bases in between. Germline-derived CDR1 and CDR2 are SGDLS and YYNGEE. CDR3 coding DNA: TGTGCCAGCAGCGCCCCCGGGTACACTGAAGCTTTCTTT. It yields the protein CASSAPGYTEAFF.

This clone was picked up one time. The chain carries TRBV19 and TRBJ2-3; D is ambiguous. V was pared by 5 bases and J by 3 bases, with 9 bases between. Germline CDR1 is LNHDA and CDR2 is SQIVND (reference sequence). The CDR3 covers 13 residues. In DNA, the CDR3 is TGTGCCAGTAGTCAGCTAGATACAGATACGCAGTATTTT. It is translated as CASSQLDTDTQYF.

This rearrangement joins TRBV5-4 to TRBJ2-7; 8 bases fit TRBD2. The CDR3 totals 14 residues. Germline V gives CDR1 SGHNT, CDR2 YYREEE (reference sequence). The trim removed 3 bases at V and 6 bases at J, leaving 8 bases unmatched. The CDR3 coding sequence is TGTGCCAGCAGCTCCGGGGGGGCAGGGAGCGAGCAGTACTTC. Protein sequence: CASSSGGAGSEQYF.

The DNA of the CDR3 is TGTGCCAGCAGCTTGGTCTACTCGGATGGCTACACCTTC. It encodes CASSLVYSDGYTF. This chain joins TRBV5-6 and TRBJ1-2; D remains ambiguous. V lost 0 bases to trimming and J lost 6 bases, with 9 bases between them. The CDR3 is 13 amino acids. Germline loops: CDR1 SGHDT, CDR2 YYEEEE.

Turning to this clone: Germline and junction disagree at one end, which may indicate a read error. The J gene is TRBJ1-2, the V gene TRBV28, with 7 bases that match TRBD1. The CDR3 loop spans 11 amino acids. Germline V gene sequence: CDR1 MDHEN, CDR2 SYDVKM. The chain's CDR3 is CASSFRRDREF. For the CDR3, the DNA is TGTGCCAGCAGTTTTCGTCGAGACAGGGAATTC.